This T cell receptor (beta chain) was documented in a study of shared clonotypes between healthy human individuals. As for the study in general: Per donor, three plates held CD4 naive cells, three held CD4 memory, two held CD8 naive and one held CD8 memory.

The CDR3 consists of 14 residues. Germline CDR1 and CDR2: SGDLS and YYNGEE. V was cut by 3 bases and J by 6 bases, with 10 bases left in between. Sequenced by immunoSEQ multiplex PCR; TCRdb stores in-frame clones only, minus some. The sample holds 2.5 million or so clones; roughly 92% are singletons and the top ten take 0.14%. The sequencing sample was made of naive CD4+ T cells sorted from blood. Noted subset: CD45RA+ positively selected. This receptor was identified in a man between 18 and 35 years old in good health. The chain is built from TRBV9 and TRBJ1-6; weak D call: TRBD1 (5 bases). CDR3 sequence (DNA): TGTGCCAGCAGCGGGGGACCGCTTAATTCACCCCTCCACTTT. The encoded protein is CASSGGPLNSPLHF.